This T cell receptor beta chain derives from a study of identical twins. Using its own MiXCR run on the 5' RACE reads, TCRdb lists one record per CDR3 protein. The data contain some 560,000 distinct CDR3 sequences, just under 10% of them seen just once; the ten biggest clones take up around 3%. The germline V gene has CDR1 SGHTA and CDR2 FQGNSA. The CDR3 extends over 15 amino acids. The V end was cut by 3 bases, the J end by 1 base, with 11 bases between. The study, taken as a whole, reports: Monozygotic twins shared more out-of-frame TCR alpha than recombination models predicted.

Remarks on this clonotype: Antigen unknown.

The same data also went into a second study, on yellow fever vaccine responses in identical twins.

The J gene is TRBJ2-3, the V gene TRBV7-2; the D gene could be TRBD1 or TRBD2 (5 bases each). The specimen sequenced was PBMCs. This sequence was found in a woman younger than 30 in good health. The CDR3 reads CASSFGTARTDTQYF. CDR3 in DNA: TGTGCCAGCAGCTTTGGGACGGCCCGCACAGATACGCAGTATTTT.